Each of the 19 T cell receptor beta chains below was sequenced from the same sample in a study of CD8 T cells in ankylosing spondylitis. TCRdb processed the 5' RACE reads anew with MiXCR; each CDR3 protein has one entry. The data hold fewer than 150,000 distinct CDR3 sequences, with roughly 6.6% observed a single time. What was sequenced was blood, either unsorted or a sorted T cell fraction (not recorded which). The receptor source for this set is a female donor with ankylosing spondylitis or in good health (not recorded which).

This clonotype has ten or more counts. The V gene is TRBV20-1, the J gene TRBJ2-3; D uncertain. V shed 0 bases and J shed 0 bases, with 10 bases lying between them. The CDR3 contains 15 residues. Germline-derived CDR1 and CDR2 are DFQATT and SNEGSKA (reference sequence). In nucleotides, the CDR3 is TGCAGTGCTAGAGATCCAGCCCTAAGCACAGATACGCAGTATTTT. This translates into CSARDPALSTDTQYF.

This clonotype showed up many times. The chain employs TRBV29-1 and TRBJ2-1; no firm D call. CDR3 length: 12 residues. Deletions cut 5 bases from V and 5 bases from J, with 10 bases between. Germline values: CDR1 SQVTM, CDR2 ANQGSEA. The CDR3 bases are TGCAGCGTTCCTGCACCCAACAATGAGCAGTTCTTC. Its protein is CSVPAPNNEQFF.

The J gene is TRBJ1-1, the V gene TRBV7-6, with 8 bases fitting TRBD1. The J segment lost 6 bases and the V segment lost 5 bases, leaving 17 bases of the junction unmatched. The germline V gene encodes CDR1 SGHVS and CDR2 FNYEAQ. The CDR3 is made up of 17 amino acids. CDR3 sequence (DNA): TGTGCCAGCAGCATCCGAGCCGGGACAGGTTTTTCCCCTGAAGCTTTCTTT. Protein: CASSIRAGTGFSPEAFF.

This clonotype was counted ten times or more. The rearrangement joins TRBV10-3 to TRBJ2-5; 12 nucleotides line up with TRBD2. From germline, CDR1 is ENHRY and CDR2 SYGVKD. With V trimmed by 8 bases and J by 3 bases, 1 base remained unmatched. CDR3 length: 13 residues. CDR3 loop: CAIRTSGEETQYF. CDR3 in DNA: TGTGCCATCCGGACTAGCGGGGAAGAGACCCAGTACTTC.

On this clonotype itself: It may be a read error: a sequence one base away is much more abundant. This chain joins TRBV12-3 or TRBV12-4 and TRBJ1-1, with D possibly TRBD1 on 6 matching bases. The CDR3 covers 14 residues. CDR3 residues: CVSSKDSMNTEAFF. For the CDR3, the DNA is TGTGTCAGCAGTAAGGACAGTATGAACACTGAAGCTTTCTTT.

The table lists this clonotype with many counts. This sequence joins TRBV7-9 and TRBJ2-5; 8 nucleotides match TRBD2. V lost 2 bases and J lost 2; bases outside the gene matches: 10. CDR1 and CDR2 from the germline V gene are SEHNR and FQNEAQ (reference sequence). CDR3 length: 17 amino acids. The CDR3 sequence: CASSLWGGGSAQETQYF. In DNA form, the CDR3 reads TGTGCCAGCAGCTTATGGGGCGGGGGGTCCGCACAAGAGACCCAGTACTTC.

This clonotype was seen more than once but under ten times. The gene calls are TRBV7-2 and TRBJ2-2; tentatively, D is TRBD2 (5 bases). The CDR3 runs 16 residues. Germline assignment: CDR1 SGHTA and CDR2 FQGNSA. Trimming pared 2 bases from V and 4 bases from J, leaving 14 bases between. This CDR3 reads CASSLSWGAGTGELFF. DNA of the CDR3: TGTGCCAGCAGCTTAAGTTGGGGTGCGGGCACCGGGGAGCTGTTTTTT.

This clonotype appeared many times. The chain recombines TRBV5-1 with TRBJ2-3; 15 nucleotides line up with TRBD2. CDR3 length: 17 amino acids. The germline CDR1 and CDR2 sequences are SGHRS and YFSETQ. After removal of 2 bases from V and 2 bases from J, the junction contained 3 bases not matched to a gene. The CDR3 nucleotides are TGCGCCAGCAGCTTTGGGACTAGCGGGGGGAACACAGATACGCAGTATTTT. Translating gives CASSFGTSGGNTDTQYF.

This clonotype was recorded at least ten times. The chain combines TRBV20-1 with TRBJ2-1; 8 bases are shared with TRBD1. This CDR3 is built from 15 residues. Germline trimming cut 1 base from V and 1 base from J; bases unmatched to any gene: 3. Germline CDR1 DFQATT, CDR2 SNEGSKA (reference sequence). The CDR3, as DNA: TGCAGTGCTAGAGGAAGGACAGGGTCCTACAATGAGCAGTTCTTC. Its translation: CSARGRTGSYNEQFF.

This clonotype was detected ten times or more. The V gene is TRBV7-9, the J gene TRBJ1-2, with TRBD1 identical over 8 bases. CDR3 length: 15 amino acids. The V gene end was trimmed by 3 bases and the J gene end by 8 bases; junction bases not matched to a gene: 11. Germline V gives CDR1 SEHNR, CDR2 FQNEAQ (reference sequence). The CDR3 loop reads CASSLTGVAIEGYTF. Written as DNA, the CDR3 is TGTGCCAGCAGCTTGACAGGGGTGGCAATTGAAGGCTACACCTTC.

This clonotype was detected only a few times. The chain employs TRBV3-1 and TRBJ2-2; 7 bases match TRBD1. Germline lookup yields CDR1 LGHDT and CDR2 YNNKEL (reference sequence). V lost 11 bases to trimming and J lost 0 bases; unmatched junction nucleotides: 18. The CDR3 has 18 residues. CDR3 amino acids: CALSHYGTVTTNTGELFF. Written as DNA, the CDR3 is TGTGCCCTCAGTCACTATGGGACAGTTACTACGAACACCGGGGAGCTGTTTTTT.

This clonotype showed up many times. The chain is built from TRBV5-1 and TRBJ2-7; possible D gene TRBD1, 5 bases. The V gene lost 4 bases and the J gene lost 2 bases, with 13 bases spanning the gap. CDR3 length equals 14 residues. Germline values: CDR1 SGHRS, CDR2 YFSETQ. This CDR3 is CASSPGSRTYEQYF. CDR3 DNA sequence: TGCGCCAGCAGCCCAGGGTCTAGAACCTACGAGCAGTACTTC.

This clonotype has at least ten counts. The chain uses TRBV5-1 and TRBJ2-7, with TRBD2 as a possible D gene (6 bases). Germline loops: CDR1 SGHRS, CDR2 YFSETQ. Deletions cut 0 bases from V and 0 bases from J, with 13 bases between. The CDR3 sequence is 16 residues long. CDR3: CASSLGTRDFSYEQYF. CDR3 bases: TGCGCCAGCAGCTTGGGGACCCGGGACTTCTCCTACGAGCAGTACTTC.

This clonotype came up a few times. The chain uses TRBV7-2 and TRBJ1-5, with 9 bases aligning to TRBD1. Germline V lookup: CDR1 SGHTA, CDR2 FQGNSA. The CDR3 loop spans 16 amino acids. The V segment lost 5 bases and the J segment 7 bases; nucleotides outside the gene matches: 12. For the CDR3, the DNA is TGTGCCAGCAGCCTGACCGGGACAGGGTTGTGGCAGCCCCAGCATTTT. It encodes CASSLTGTGLWQPQHF.

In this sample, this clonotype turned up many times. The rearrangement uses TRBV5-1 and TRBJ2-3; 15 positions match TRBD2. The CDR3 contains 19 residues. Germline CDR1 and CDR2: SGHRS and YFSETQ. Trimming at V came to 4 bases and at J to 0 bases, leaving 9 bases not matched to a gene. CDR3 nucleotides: TGCGCCAGCAGCCCGGGACTAGCGGGGGGAATACCGAGCACAGATACGCAGTATTTT. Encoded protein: CASSPGLAGGIPSTDTQYF.

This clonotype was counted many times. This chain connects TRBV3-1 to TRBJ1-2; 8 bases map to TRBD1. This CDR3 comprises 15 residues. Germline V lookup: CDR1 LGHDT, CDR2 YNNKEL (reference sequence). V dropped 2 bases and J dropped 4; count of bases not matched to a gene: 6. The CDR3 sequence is CASSQLGTGLYGYTF. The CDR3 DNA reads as TGTGCCAGCAGCCAACTCGGGACAGGTCTCTATGGCTACACCTTC.

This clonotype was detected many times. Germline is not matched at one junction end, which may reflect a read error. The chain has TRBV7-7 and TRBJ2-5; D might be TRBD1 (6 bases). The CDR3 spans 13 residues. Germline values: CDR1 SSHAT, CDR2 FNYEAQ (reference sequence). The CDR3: CASSPGVWETQYF. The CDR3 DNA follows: TGTGCTAGCAGCCCAGGGGTGTGGGAGACCCAGTACTTC.

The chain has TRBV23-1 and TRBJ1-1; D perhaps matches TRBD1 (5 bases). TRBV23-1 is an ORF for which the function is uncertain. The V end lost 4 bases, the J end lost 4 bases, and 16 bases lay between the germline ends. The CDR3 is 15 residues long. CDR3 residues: CASSPRPLRGTEAFF. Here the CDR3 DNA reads TGCGCCAGCAGTCCAAGACCCTTGAGGGGCACTGAAGCTTTCTTT.

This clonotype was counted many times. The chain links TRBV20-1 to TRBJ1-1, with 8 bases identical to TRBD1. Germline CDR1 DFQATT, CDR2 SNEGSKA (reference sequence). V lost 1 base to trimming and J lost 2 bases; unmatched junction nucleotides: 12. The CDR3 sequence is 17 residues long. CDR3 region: CSARGAIATGVNTEAFF. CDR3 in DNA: TGCAGTGCTAGAGGAGCTATAGCGACAGGGGTAAACACTGAAGCTTTCTTT.